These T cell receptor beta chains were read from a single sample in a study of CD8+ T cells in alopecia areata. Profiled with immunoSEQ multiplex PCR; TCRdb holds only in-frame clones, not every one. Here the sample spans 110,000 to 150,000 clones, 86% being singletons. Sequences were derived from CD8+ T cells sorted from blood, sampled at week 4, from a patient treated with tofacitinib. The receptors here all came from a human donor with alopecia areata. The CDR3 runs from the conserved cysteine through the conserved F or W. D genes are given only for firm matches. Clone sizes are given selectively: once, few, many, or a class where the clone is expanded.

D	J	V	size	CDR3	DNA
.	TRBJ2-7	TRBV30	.	CAWSPVLYEQYF	TGTGCCTGGAGTCCAGTCCTCTACGAGCAGTACTTC
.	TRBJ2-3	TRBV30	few	CAWSGQPGDTQYF	TGTGCCTGGAGTGGTCAGCCAGGGGATACGCAGTATTTT
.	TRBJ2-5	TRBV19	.	CASSMYGQETQYF	TGTGCCAGTAGTATGTATGGCCAAGAGACCCAGTACTTC
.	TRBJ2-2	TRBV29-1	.	CSAPWGDGNTGELFF	TGCAGCGCCCCTTGGGGGGACGGAAACACCGGGGAGCTGTTTTTT
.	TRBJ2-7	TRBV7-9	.	CASSLVRDQGYEQYF	TGTGCCAGCAGCTTGGTACGGGACCAGGGTTACGAGCAGTACTTC
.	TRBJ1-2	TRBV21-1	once	CASSSIGAGATF	TGTGCCAGCAGCTCAATCGGGGCGGGGGCGACCTTC
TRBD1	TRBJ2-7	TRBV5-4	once	CASSNGQGATGEQYF	TGTGCCAGCAGCAACGGACAGGGGGCAACGGGCGAGCAGTACTTC
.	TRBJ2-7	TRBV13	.	CASRDSSSYEQYF	TGTGCCAGTCGCGACAGTAGCTCCTACGAGCAGTACTTC
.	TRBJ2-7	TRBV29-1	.	CSVLDLYEQYF	TGCAGCGTTCTTGACCTCTACGAGCAGTACTTC
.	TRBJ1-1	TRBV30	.	CAWSAGTENTEAFF	TGTGCCTGGAGTGCGGGCACCGAGAACACTGAAGCTTTCTTT
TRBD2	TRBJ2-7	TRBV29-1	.	CSVILAGYVGEQYF	TGCAGCGTTATTCTAGCGGGATACGTCGGCGAGCAGTACTTC
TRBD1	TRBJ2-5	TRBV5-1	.	CASSLEVTGDSQYF	TGCGCCAGCAGCTTGGAGGTGACAGGGGATTCCCAGTACTTC
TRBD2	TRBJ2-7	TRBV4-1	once	CASSLIYSGRADYEQYF	TGCGCCAGCAGCCTAATCTATAGCGGGAGGGCCGACTACGAGCAGTACTTC
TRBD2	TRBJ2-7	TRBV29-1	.	CSVEGLAGGQPYEQYF	TGCAGCGTTGAGGGACTAGCGGGAGGACAACCCTACGAGCAGTACTTC
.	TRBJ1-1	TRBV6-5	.	CASSYSELLNTEAFF	TGTGCCAGCAGTTACTCGGAGTTATTGAACACTGAAGCTTTCTTT
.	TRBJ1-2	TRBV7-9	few	CASSGEPGANYGYTF	TGTGCCAGCAGCGGCGAACCGGGAGCTAACTATGGCTACACCTTC
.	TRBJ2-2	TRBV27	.	CASSLGRGGFKTGELFF	TGTGCCAGCAGTTTAGGGCGGGGCGGATTTAAGACCGGGGAGCTGTTTTTT
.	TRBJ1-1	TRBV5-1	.	CASSEKGGSTEAFF	TGCGCCAGCAGCGAGAAGGGGGGTAGCACTGAAGCTTTCTTT
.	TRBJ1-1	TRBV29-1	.	CSAQTGGNTEAFF	TGCAGCGCTCAGACAGGAGGGAACACTGAAGCTTTCTTT
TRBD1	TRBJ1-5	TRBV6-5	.	CASSPYQGGNQPQHF	TGTGCCAGCAGTCCCTATCAGGGGGGCAATCAGCCCCAGCATTTT
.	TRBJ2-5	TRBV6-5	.	CASSYEETQYF	TGTGCCAGCAGTTATGAAGAGACCCAGTACTTC
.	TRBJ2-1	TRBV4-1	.	CASTDWEGAAGGEQFF	TGCGCCAGCACCGACTGGGAGGGGGCGGCAGGGGGTGAGCAGTTCTTC
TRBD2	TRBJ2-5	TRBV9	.	CASSASTSGDQETQYF	TGTGCCAGCAGCGCCTCGACTAGCGGGGACCAAGAGACCCAGTACTTC
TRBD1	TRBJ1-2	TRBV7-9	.	CASSYDRGIDGYTF	TGTGCCAGCAGCTACGACAGGGGGATTGATGGCTACACCTTC
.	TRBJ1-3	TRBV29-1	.	CSVAIRGGGSGNTIYF	TGCAGCGTGGCCATTCGGGGAGGAGGATCTGGAAACACCATATATTTT
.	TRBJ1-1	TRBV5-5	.	CASRDGERTEAFF	TGTGCCAGCAGGGATGGGGAGCGCACTGAAGCTTTCTTT
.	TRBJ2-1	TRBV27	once	CASSSGVSVIAYNEQFF	TGTGCCAGCAGTTCGGGGGTAAGCGTGATTGCCTACAATGAGCAGTTCTTC
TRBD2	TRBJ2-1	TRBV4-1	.	CASSQEQLASSYNEQFF	TGCGCCAGCAGCCAAGAGCAACTAGCGTCCTCCTACAATGAGCAGTTCTTC
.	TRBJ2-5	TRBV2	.	CASRICDPQETQYF	TGTGCCAGCAGGATCTGCGACCCCCAAGAGACCCAGTACTTC
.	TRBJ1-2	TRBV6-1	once	CASSDMGQGYGYTF	TGTGCCAGCAGTGACATGGGGCAGGGGTATGGCTACACCTTC
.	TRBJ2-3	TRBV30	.	CAWSTRTADTQYF	TGTGCCTGGAGTACACGGACCGCAGATACGCAGTATTTT
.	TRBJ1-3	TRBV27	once	CASSLTGVFGNTIYF	TGTGCCAGCAGTTTAACCGGGGTGTTTGGAAACACCATATATTTT
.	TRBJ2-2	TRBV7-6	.	CASSLNSGGELFF	TGTGCCAGCAGCTTAAACTCGGGGGGGGAGCTGTTTTTT
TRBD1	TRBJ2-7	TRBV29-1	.	CSVEGTGASYEQYF	TGCAGCGTTGAAGGGACAGGTGCCTCCTACGAGCAGTACTTC
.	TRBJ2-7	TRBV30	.	CAWSVRSRFYEQYF	TGTGCCTGGAGTGTACGTTCCCGATTTTACGAGCAGTACTTC
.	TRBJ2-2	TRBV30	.	CAWSEGSTNTGELFF	TGTGCCTGGAGTGAAGGCAGCACGAACACCGGGGAGCTGTTTTTT
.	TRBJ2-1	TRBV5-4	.	CASSLFRDTSYNEQFF	TGTGCCAGCAGTTTATTCCGGGACACCTCTTACAATGAGCAGTTCTTC
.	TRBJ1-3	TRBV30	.	CAWSQTGGHGNTIYF	TGTGCCTGGAGTCAGACAGGCGGTCACGGAAACACCATATATTTT
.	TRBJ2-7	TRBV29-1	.	CSVVGPTTNEQYF	TGCAGCGTTGTGGGGCCCACAACGAACGAGCAGTACTTC
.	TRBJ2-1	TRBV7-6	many	CASSSWTRRNEQFF	TGTGCCAGCAGCTCCTGGACTCGAAGGAATGAGCAGTTCTTC
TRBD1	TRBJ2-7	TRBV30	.	CAWSHGTGPYEQYF	TGTGCCTGGAGCCACGGGACAGGGCCTTACGAGCAGTACTTC
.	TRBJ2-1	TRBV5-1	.	CASSLGEADNEQFF	TGCGCCAGCAGCTTGGGGGAGGCCGACAATGAGCAGTTCTTC
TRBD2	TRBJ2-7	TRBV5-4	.	CASSWAPLTSGRYEQYF	TGTGCCAGCAGCTGGGCCCCACTGACTAGCGGGCGCTACGAGCAGTACTTC
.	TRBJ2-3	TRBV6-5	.	CASRARDSPADTQYF	TGTGCCAGCAGGGCCAGGGACTCCCCTGCAGATACGCAGTATTTT
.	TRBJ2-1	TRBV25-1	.	CASSEYGVSATDEQFF	TGTGCCAGCAGTGAATACGGCGTGAGTGCGACGGATGAGCAGTTCTTC
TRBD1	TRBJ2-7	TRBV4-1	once	CASSQEDRGYEQYF	TGCGCCAGCAGTCAGGAGGACAGGGGCTACGAGCAGTACTTC
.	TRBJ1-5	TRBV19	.	CASSSSTGHNQPQHF	TGTGCCAGTAGTTCATCGACAGGACACAATCAGCCCCAGCATTTT
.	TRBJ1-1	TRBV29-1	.	CSVEDEGFGMNTEAFF	TGCAGCGTTGAAGATGAAGGGTTCGGGATGAACACTGAAGCTTTCTTT
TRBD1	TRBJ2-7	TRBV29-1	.	CSVESGTGNEQYF	TGCAGCGTTGAATCCGGGACAGGGAACGAGCAGTACTTC
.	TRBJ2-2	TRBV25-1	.	CASSVIGDGELFF	TGTGCCAGCAGTGTTATAGGCGACGGGGAGCTGTTTTTT
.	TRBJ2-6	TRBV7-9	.	CAGDSDSGANVLTF	TGTGCCGGGGACTCAGACTCTGGGGCCAACGTCCTGACTTTC
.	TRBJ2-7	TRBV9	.	CASSPQGSYEQYF	TGTGCCAGCAGCCCACAGGGTTCCTACGAGCAGTACTTC
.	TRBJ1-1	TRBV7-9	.	CASSQTTTEAFF	TGTGCCAGCAGCCAAACGACCACTGAAGCTTTCTTT
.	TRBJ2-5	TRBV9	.	CASSVETAQETQYF	TGTGCCAGCAGCGTAGAGACAGCTCAAGAGACCCAGTACTTC
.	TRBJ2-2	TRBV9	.	CASSVGAGTGELFF	TGTGCCAGCAGCGTAGGTGCGGGCACCGGGGAGCTGTTTTTT